Listed here are 10 T cell receptor beta chains from one sample, sequenced in a study of T-cell reconstitution after alpha-beta-depleted transplantation in children. A TCRbeta library incorporating unique molecular identifiers was prepared. TCRdb passed the PCR reads through MiXCR, listing each CDR3 protein once. The repertoire holds 130,000 to 150,000 distinct CDR3 sequences, with 8% to 10% as singletons. Sequencing used PBMCs, mostly from graft donor cells, obtained 180 days after TCRalphabeta/CD19-depleted stem cell transplant. These TCRs come from a female patient under 10 years old who had a stem cell transplant for congenital amegakaryocytic thrombocytopenia, so the T cells may come from the graft donor.

This chain connects TRBV12-3 or TRBV12-4 to TRBJ1-2; tentative D call: TRBD1 (6 bases). The CDR3 is made up of 16 amino acids. Trimming left V 4 bases short and J 8 bases short, with 23 bases between. The CDR3 spells CASSSPPLRGSWGYTF. CDR3 in DNA: TGTGCCAGCAGTTCGCCCCCCCTCAGGGGAAGCTGGGGCTACACCTTC.

This clonotype was observed at least ten times. This chain links TRBV29-1 with TRBJ2-1; possibly TRBD1 for D (5 bases). V lost 3 bases and J lost 4, with 10 bases in between. This CDR3 contains 13 residues. CDR1 and CDR2 (germline): SQVTM, ANQGSEA. CDR3 DNA sequence: TGCAGCGTTGAGTCCCCAGGGTACAATGAGCAGTTCTTC. Its translation is CSVESPGYNEQFF.

The sample holds many counts of this clonotype. The chain is built from TRBV5-1 and TRBJ1-5; D unclear. CDR1 is SGHRS and CDR2 is YFSETQ in the germline V gene. Deletions cut 0 bases from V and 5 bases from J, with 9 bases between. This CDR3 spans 14 amino acids. CDR3 residues: CASSLGGEYQPQHF. For the CDR3, the DNA is TGCGCCAGCAGCTTGGGTGGGGAGTATCAGCCCCAGCATTTT.

Regarding this clonotype: This may stem from a read error, because a much larger clone lies one nucleotide away. The gene calls are TRBV20-1 and TRBJ2-3; 9 nucleotides match TRBD2. Germline values: CDR1 DFQATT, CDR2 SNEGSKA (reference sequence). Trimming removed 6 bases from V and 2 bases from J; junction bases left unmatched: 6. The CDR3 contains 14 residues. For the CDR3, the DNA is TGCAGTGCCAGACTAGCGGACTACACAGATACGCAGTATTTT. This encodes CSARLADYTDTQYF.

Note on this clonotype: Possible read error: a much larger clone is one base away. The chain couples TRBV7-3 to TRBJ2-2; D unresolved. Germline assignment: CDR1 SGHTA and CDR2 FQGTGA. This CDR3 comprises 12 residues. V dropped 5 bases and J dropped 9 bases, with 10 bases sitting between them. CDR3: CASSSTTRELFF. DNA for the CDR3: TGTGCCAGCAGCAGTACTACCCGGGAGCTGTTTTTT.

The chain's CDR3 is CSASVAQETQYF. CDR3 coding DNA: TGCAGTGCTAGTGTGGCCCAAGAGACCCAGTACTTC. The chain employs TRBV20-1 and TRBJ2-5; D is unresolved. V was trimmed by 3 bases and J by 1 base, leaving 6 bases between them. Germline assignment: CDR1 DFQATT and CDR2 SNEGSKA (reference sequence). The CDR3 is made up of 12 amino acids.

This clonotype was picked up many times. The chain employs TRBV12-3 or TRBV12-4 and TRBJ1-1, with 9 bases fitting TRBD1. This CDR3 spans 14 amino acids. V was clipped by 6 bases and J by 4 bases; unmatched bases: 6. Written as DNA, the CDR3 is TGTGCCAGCAGGGGGGACAGGGCGAGCACTGAAGCTTTCTTT. It codes for CASRGDRASTEAFF.

Many counts were recorded for this clonotype. The genes are TRBV7-9 and TRBJ2-1; 7 positions agree with TRBD2. Germline-derived CDR1 and CDR2 are SEHNR and FQNEAQ (reference sequence). V was pared by 1 base and J by 6 bases, with 9 bases of the junction left unmatched. This CDR3 has 16 amino acids. The CDR3 sequence is CASSLVDRTRFNEQFF. Here the CDR3 DNA reads TGTGCCAGCAGCTTAGTTGATCGGACTAGGTTCAATGAGCAGTTCTTC.

The gene calls are TRBV20-1 and TRBJ2-4; 10 bases are shared with TRBD2. The CDR3 contains 18 residues. Germline CDR1 and CDR2: DFQATT and SNEGSKA (reference sequence). V gave up 2 bases and J gave up 0 bases; unmatched junction bases: 10. The CDR3 sequence is CSARYPSGSRLAKNIQYF. The CDR3 nucleotides are TGCAGTGCTAGATACCCTAGCGGGAGTCGGTTAGCCAAAAACATTCAGTACTTC.

This clonotype was observed a handful of times. The chain carries TRBV18 and TRBJ2-7; D perhaps matches TRBD2 (6 bases). This CDR3 has 13 residues. Trimming shortened V by 6 bases and J by 2 bases, and 11 bases separated the two germline ends. Per germline, CDR1 KGHSH and CDR2 LQKENI. DNA of the CDR3: TGTGCCAGCTCCCGCGGGACGCCCTACGAGCAGTACTTC. Translated: CASSRGTPYEQYF.